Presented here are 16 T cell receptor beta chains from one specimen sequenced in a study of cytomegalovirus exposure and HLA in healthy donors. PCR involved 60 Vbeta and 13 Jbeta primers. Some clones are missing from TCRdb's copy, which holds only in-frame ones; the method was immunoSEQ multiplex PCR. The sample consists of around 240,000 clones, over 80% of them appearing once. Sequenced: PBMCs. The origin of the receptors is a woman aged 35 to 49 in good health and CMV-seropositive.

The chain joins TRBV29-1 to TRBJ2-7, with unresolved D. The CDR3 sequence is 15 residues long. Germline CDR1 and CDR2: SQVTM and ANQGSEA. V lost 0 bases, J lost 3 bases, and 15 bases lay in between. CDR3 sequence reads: CSVEDEQSSYYEQYF. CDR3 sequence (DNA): TGCAGCGTTGAAGATGAACAGAGCTCCTACTACGAGCAGTACTTC.

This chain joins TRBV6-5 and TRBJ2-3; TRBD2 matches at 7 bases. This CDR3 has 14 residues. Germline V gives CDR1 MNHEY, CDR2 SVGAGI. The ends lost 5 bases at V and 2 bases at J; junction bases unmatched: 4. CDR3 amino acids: CASSSGKFTDTQYF. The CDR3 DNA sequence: TGTGCCAGCAGTAGCGGGAAGTTCACAGATACGCAGTATTTT.

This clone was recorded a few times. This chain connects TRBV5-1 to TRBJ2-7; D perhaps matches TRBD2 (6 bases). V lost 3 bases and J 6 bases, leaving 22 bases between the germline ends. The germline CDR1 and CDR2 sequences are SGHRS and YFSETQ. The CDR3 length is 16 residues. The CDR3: CASSSGGTGADSEQYF. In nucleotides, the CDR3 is TGCGCCAGCAGCTCTGGCGGGACTGGAGCGGACTCCGAGCAGTACTTC.

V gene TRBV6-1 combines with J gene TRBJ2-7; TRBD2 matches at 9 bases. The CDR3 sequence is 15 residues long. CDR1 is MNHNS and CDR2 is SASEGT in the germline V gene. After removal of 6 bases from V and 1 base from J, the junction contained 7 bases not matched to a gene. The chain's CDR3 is CASSPKREESYEQYF. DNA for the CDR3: TGTGCCAGCAGCCCTAAGCGGGAGGAATCCTACGAGCAGTACTTC.

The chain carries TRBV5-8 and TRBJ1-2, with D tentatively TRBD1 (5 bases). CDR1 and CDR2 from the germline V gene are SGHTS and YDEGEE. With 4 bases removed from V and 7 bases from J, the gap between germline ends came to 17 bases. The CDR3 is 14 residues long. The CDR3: CASSRGTVNPGYTF. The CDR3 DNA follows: TGTGCCAGCAGCCGAGGGACTGTTAATCCTGGCTACACCTTC.

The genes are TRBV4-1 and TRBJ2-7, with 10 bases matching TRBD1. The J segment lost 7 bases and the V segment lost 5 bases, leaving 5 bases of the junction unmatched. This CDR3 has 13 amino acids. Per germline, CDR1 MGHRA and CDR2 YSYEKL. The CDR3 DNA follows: TGCGCCAGCAGCGGCCGGGACAGGGGAGAGCAGTACTTC. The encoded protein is CASSGRDRGEQYF.

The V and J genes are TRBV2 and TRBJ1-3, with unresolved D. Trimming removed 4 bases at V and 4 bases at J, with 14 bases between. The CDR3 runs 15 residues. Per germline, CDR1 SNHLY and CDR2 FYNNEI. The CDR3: CASSGRQRAGNTIYF. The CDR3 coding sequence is TGTGCCAGCAGTGGCCGACAACGCGCGGGAAACACCATATATTTT.

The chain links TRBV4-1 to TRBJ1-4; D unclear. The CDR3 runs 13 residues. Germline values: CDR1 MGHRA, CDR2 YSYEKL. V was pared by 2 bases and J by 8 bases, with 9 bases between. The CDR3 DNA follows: TGCGCCAGCAGCCAAATGAGGGAGGAAAAACTGTTTTTT. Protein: CASSQMREEKLFF.

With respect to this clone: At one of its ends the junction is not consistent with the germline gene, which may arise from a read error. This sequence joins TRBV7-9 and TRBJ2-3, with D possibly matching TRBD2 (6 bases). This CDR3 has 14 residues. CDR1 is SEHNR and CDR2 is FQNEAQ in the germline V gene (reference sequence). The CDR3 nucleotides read TGTTCCAGCAGCCCGCGGGACTCCCCAGATACGCAGTATTTT. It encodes CSSSPRDSPDTQYF.

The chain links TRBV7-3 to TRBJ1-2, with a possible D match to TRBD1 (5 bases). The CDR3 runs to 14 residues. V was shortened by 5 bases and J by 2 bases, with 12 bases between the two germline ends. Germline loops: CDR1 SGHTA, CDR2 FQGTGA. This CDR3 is CASSPDKVNYGYTF. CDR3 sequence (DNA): TGTGCCAGCAGCCCGGACAAGGTGAACTATGGCTACACCTTC.

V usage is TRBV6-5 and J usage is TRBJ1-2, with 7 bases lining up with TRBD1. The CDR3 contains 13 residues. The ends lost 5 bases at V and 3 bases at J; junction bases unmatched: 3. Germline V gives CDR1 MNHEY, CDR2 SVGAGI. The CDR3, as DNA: TGTGCCAGCAGTCCCACAGGGGACTATGGCTACACCTTC. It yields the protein CASSPTGDYGYTF.

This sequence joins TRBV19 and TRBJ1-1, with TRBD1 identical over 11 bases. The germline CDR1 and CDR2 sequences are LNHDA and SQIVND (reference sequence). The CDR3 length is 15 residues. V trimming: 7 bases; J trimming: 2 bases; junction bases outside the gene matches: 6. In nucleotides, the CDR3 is TGTGCCAGTACCAGGACAGGGGGCGGAAACACTGAAGCTTTCTTT. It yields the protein CASTRTGGGNTEAFF.

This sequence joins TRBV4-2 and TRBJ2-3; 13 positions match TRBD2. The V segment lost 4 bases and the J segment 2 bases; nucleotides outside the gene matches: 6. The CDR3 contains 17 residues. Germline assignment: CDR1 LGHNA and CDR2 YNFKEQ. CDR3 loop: CASSPTGTSGDTDTQYF. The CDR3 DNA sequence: TGTGCCAGCAGCCCTACAGGGACTAGCGGGGACACAGATACGCAGTATTTT.

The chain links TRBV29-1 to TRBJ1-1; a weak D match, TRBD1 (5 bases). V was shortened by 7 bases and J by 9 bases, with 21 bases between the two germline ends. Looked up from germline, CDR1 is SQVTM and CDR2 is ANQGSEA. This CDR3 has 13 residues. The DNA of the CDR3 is TGCAGCGGAATAAGCAGTATAGCAGGGCAAGCTTTCTTT. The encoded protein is CSGISSIAGQAFF.

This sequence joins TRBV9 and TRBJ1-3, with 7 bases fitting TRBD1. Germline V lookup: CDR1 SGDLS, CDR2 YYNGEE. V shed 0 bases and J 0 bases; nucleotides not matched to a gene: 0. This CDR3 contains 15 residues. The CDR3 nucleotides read TGTGCCAGCAGCGTAGGGGACAGCTCTGGAAACACCATATATTTT. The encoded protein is CASSVGDSSGNTIYF.

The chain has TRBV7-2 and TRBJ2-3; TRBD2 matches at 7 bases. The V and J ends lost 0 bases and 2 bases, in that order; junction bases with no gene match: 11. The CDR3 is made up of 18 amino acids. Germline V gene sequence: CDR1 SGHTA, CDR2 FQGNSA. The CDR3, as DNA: TGTGCCAGCAGCTTAGCGCTAGCGGAGGCAGATTACACAGATACGCAGTATTTT. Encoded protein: CASSLALAEADYTDTQYF.